This paragraph covers one T cell receptor beta chain sequence. The CDR3 has 14 residues. Germline-derived CDR1 and CDR2 are LGHNA and YNFKEQ. Losses at the gene ends were 1 base for V and 9 bases for J; bases not matched to a gene: 5. These data belong to a study of blood T cell repertoires in COVID-19. Study context: Spain, Italy and the United States supplied samples that represented acute and convalescent COVID-19. The cDNA or gDNA used as material had been derived from T cells, B-cell-depleted T cells, or PBMCs.

As processed by the authors: Amplifying reference gene primers gave estimates of nucleated cell counts. Clones were read by immunoSEQ multiplex PCR, and TCRdb kept only the in-frame ones, dropping some. D and trimming come from the DNA, and the V and J calls and clone size come from that table. The sample has 110,000 to 150,000 clones; 70% to 90% are singletons. This TCR derives from a woman in her forties or fifties with acute or convalescent COVID-19. The chain links TRBV4-2 to TRBJ1-5; 8 bases line up with TRBD1. The sample was peripheral blood. This CDR3 reads CASSQGGQGGPQHF. The CDR3 coding sequence is TGTGCCAGCAGCCAAGGTGGACAGGGCGGGCCCCAGCATTTT.